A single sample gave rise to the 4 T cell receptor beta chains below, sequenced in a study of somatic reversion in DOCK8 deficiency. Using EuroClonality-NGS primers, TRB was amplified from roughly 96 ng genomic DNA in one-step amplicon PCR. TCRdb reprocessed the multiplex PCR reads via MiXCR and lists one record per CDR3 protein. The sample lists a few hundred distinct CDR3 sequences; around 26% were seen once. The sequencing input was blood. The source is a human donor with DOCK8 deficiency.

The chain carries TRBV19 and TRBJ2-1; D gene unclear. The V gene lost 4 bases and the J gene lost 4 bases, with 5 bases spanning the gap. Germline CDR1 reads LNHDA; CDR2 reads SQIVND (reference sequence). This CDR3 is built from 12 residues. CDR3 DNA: TGTGCCAGTAGTAACGGTTACAATGAGCAGTTCTTC. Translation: CASSNGYNEQFF.

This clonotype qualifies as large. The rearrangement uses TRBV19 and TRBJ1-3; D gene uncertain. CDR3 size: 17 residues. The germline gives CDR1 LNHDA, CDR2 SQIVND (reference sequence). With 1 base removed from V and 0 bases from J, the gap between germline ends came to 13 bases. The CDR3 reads CASSIGGRILSGNTIYF. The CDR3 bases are TGTGCCAGTAGTATAGGAGGACGGATCCTCTCTGGAAACACCATATATTTT. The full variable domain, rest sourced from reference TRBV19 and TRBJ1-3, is DGGITQSPKYLFRKEGQNVTLSCEQNLNHDAMYWYRQDPGQGLRLIYYSQIVNDFQKGDIAEGYSVSREKKESFPLTVTSAQKNPTAFYLCASSIGGRILSGNTIYFGEGSWLTVV.

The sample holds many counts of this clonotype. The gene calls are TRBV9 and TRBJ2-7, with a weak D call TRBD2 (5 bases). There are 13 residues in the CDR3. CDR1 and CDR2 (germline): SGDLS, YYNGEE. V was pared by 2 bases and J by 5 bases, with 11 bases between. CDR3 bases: TGTGCCAGCAGCGTCCAGGCGAGGGACGAGCAGTACTTC. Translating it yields CASSVQARDEQYF.

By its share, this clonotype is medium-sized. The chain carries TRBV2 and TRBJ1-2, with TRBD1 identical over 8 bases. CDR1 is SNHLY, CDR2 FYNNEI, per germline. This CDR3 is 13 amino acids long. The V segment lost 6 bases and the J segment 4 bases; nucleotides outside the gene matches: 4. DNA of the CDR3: TGTGCCAGCAGGGCCACAGGGGGCTATGGCTACACCTTC. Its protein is CASRATGGYGYTF.